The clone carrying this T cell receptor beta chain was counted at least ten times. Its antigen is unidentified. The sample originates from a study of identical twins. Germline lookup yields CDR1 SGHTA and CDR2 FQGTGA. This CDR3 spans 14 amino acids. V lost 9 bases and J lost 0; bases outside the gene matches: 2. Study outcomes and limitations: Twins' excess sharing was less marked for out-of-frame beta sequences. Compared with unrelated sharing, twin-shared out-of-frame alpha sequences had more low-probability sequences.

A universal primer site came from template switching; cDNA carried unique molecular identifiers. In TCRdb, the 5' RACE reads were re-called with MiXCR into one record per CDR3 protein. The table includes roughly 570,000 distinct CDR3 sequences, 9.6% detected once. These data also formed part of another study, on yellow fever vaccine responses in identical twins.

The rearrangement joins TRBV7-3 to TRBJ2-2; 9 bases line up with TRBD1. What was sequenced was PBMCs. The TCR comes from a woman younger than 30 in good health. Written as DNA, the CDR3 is TGTGCCAGTGGGACAGGGCCGAACACCGGGGAGCTGTTTTTT. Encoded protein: CASGTGPNTGELFF.